The next 15 T cell receptor beta chains were all read from a single sample in a study of early T cells in non-severe SARS-CoV-2 infection. TCRdb processed the 5' RACE reads anew with MiXCR; each CDR3 protein has one entry. Of tens of thousands of distinct CDR3 sequences listed, more than 12% are singletons. Sequences were derived from whole blood, sampled at baseline. These receptors were taken from an adult who was a healthcare worker with PCR-confirmed SARS-CoV-2 infection or an uninfected control (not recorded which).

Ten or more counts support this clonotype. J is TRBJ1-2 and V is TRBV28, with 7 bases that match TRBD1. J gave up 5 bases and V 7 bases, and 10 bases lay outside the gene matches. Germline V CDR1 and CDR2: MDHEN, SYDVKM. The CDR3 totals 14 residues. This CDR3 reads CASTPGGDGYGYTF. The CDR3 coding sequence is TGTGCCAGCACCCCAGGGGGGGATGGGTATGGCTACACCTTC.

Only a few counts were recorded for this clonotype. The gene calls are TRBV5-6 and TRBJ1-2, with D uncertain. Trimming removed 2 bases from V and 0 bases from J, with 14 bases in between. This CDR3 region has 16 residues. Germline lookup yields CDR1 SGHDT and CDR2 YYEEEE. CDR3: CASSFDMLRTNYGYTF. As DNA, the CDR3 is TGTGCCAGCAGCTTCGACATGTTGAGAACTAACTATGGCTACACCTTC.

This clonotype appeared many times. The CDR3 DNA reads as TGTGCCAGCAGCCGATCCGCGGCCCGTTCGATCGTGCCTTCTGGGGCCAACGTCCTGACTTTC. Residues: CASSRSAARSIVPSGANVLTF. The chain carries TRBV7-3 and TRBJ2-6; D not certain. CDR3 length: 21 residues. Between the trimmed V and J ends, which lost 5 bases and 1 base, there was a span of 27 bases. Germline V gene lookup returns CDR1 SGHTA and CDR2 FQGTGA.

This clonotype was picked up many times. The V gene is TRBV30, the J gene TRBJ2-3; D may be TRBD2 (5 bases). Germline V gene data show CDR1 as GTSNPN and CDR2 as SVGIG (reference sequence). CDR3 length: 18 amino acids. Deletions cut 0 bases from V and 1 base from J, with 20 bases between. CDR3 loop: CAWSVKGRGRAGTDTQYF. The CDR3 DNA is TGTGCCTGGAGTGTCAAAGGGAGAGGGCGGGCCGGCACAGATACGCAGTATTTT.

This clonotype was seen many times. CDR3 in DNA: TGTGCCAGCAGCTTTAACAGGGGGCGCCGAGGCTATGGCTACACCTTC. It yields the protein CASSFNRGRRGYGYTF. The rearrangement joins TRBV7-6 to TRBJ1-2; TRBD1 matches 9 bases. From germline, CDR1 is SGHVS and CDR2 FNYEAQ. This CDR3 contains 16 residues. V shed 3 bases, J shed 4 bases, and the junction held 9 bases outside the gene matches.

This clonotype came up many times. The CDR3, as DNA: TGTGCCAGCATAAAAGGGGGGCTGAACAATGAGCAGTTCTTC. Protein product: CASIKGGLNNEQFF. V is TRBV28 and J is TRBJ2-1; the D call may be TRBD1 or TRBD2 (6 bases each). Germline CDR1 and CDR2: MDHEN and SYDVKM. The V gene lost 7 bases and the J gene lost 5 bases, with 15 bases spanning the gap. The CDR3 runs 14 residues.

The chain couples TRBV7-7 to TRBJ2-5; tentatively, D is TRBD1 or TRBD2 (6 bases each). The CDR3 runs to 12 residues. Deletions cut 4 bases from V and 5 bases from J, with 8 bases between. In germline, CDR1 is SSHAT, CDR2 FNYEAQ (reference sequence). The CDR3 DNA reads TGTGCCAGCAGCTCGGGGGCCGAGACCCAGTACTTC. As protein: CASSSGAETQYF.

CDR3 sequence: CASSPIRSGSYNEQFF. CDR3 in DNA: TGTGCCAGCAGCCCCATCCGAAGCGGGTCCTACAATGAGCAGTTCTTC. V and J are TRBV3-1 and TRBJ2-1; TRBD2 is a possible D gene (6 bases). The CDR3 is 16 amino acids. In germline, CDR1 is LGHDT, CDR2 YNNKEL (reference sequence). Trimming shortened V by 4 bases and J by 1 base, and 14 bases separated the two germline ends.

The genes are TRBV28 and TRBJ2-3; 7 positions agree with TRBD2. Germline V gives CDR1 MDHEN, CDR2 SYDVKM. Trimming at V came to 3 bases and at J to 1 base, leaving 10 bases not matched to a gene. The CDR3 totals 17 residues. CDR3 DNA: TGTGCCAGCAGTTTCCGCGAAGGCGGGAGTGGCACAGATACGCAGTATTTT. Protein: CASSFREGGSGTDTQYF.

The J gene is TRBJ2-3, the V gene TRBV7-9; 10 bases match TRBD1. Germline CDR1 reads SEHNR; CDR2 reads FQNEAQ (reference sequence). V was pared by 5 bases and J by 3 bases, with 17 bases of the junction left unmatched. CDR3 size: 19 residues. CDR3 amino acids: CASSPGEVDRGRGTDTQYF. Here the CDR3 DNA reads TGTGCCAGCAGCCCCGGCGAGGTAGACAGGGGGCGTGGGACAGATACGCAGTATTTT. Combining the CDR3 with reference TRBV7-9 and TRBJ2-3 gives the whole variable domain DTGVSQNPRHKITKRGQNVTFRCDPISEHNRLYWYRQTLGQGPEFLTYFQNEAQLEKSRLLSDRFSAERPKGSFSTLEIQRTEQGDSAMYLCASSPGEVDRGRGTDTQYFGPGTRLTVL.

This clonotype was counted at least ten times. This rearrangement joins TRBV12-3 or TRBV12-4 to TRBJ2-3, with 13 bases identical to TRBD2. The ends lost 6 bases at V and 0 bases at J; junction bases unmatched: 9. CDR3 size: 18 residues. The CDR3 protein is CASSPRGTSGTSTDTQYF. In nucleotides, the CDR3 is TGTGCCAGCAGCCCCCGTGGGACTAGCGGGACAAGCACAGATACGCAGTATTTT.

This chain connects TRBV12-3 or TRBV12-4 to TRBJ1-6; D not certain. The V and J ends lost 11 bases and 1 base respectively, with 15 bases between them. CDR3 length: 15 residues. The CDR3 region is CASRRSSSYNSPLHF. Here the CDR3 DNA reads TGTGCCTCTAGGCGCTCCTCGTCCTATAATTCACCCCTCCACTTT.

The V call is TRBV19, the J call TRBJ2-2; 10 bases are shared with TRBD2. The CDR3 sequence is 13 residues long. The V segment lost 7 bases and the J segment 6 bases; nucleotides outside the gene matches: 2. Germline V gene data show CDR1 as LNHDA and CDR2 as SQIVND (reference sequence). The CDR3 is CASKLAGAGELFF. The CDR3 DNA is TGTGCCAGTAAGCTAGCGGGAGCCGGGGAGCTGTTTTTT.

This clonotype was seen only once. The chain combines TRBV2 with TRBJ1-1; D gene unclear. V lost 7 bases to trimming and J lost 5 bases, with 20 bases between them. The CDR3 has 15 amino acids. Germline CDR1 reads SNHLY; CDR2 reads FYNNEI. The CDR3: CASKWGGTVRTEAFF. As DNA, the CDR3 is TGTGCCAGCAAATGGGGAGGAACAGTGAGAACTGAAGCTTTCTTT.

The chain has TRBV5-4 and TRBJ2-2, with TRBD1 matching 10 bases. J was trimmed by 3 bases and V by 2 bases; bases with no gene match: 7. Germline V gene lookup returns CDR1 SGHNT and CDR2 YYREEE (reference sequence). The CDR3 extends over 17 amino acids. The CDR3, as DNA: TGTGCCAGCAGCTTAGCGGGACAGGGGATCTACACCGGGGAGCTGTTTTTT. Amino acid sequence: CASSLAGQGIYTGELFF.